These T cell receptor beta chains were read from a single sample in a study of blood T cell repertoires in COVID-19. Assay: immunoSEQ multiplex PCR; the TCRdb copy retains only in-frame clones and omits some. The sample lists 450,000 or so clones, approximately 90% occurring once. What was sequenced was peripheral blood. These receptors were obtained from a man between 18 and 29 years old with COVID-19, enrolled during active disease. Both conserved end residues are part of each CDR3. Each record gives: J gene, V gene, clone size, CDR3 protein. The size field is filled for only some rows; it gives once, few, many or a size class.

TRBJ2-5 | TRBV5-4 | - | CASSLVQGETQYF
TRBJ2-1 | TRBV4-1 | - | CASSLVGGRSSYNEQFF
TRBJ2-7 | TRBV5-5 | once | CASSLAETVPYEQYF
TRBJ2-6 | TRBV11-3 | - | CASSLGQGQSGANVLTF
TRBJ2-5 | TRBV2 | - | CASSEVGGSQETQYF
TRBJ1-2 | TRBV2 | few | CASSLRDRDGYTF
TRBJ1-1 | TRBV27 | few | CASSFRRADTEAFF
TRBJ2-2 | TRBV11-3 | - | CASSFDRIAGELFF
TRBJ2-7 | TRBV19 | - | CASSTPLLAGYSYEQYF
TRBJ2-3 | TRBV10-3 | - | CAIGGDRGTDTQYF
TRBJ2-1 | TRBV10-1 | - | CASNFQGSGEQFF
TRBJ1-2 | TRBV15 | - | CATSPRGALGYTF
TRBJ1-1 | TRBV2 | - | CASNRQGSGTEAFF
TRBJ2-3 | TRBV7-6 | - | CASSLERTGGWYTQYF
TRBJ2-7 | TRBV27 | - | CASSLREGLYEQYF
TRBJ1-2 | TRBV4-2 | - | CASSQAVGENYGYTF
TRBJ2-1 | TRBV6-6 | once | CASRGLAGKGYDEQFF
TRBJ1-5 | TRBV12-5 | - | CASGLETGGGQPQHF
TRBJ2-5 | TRBV5-4 | - | CASSHGGGVTQRETQYF
TRBJ2-3 | TRBV5-1 | once | CASSFLSDTQYF
TRBJ2-4 | TRBV6-5 | - | CASSTPGGNIQYF
TRBJ2-3 | TRBV19 | - | CASSARQARRTDTQYF
TRBJ2-4 | TRBV6-5 | - | CASSSGQGLSIQYF
TRBJ1-4 | TRBV11-2 | - | CASNLPGSDEKLFF
TRBJ2-7 | TRBV12-3/TRBV12-4 | - | CASREEQYF
TRBJ2-7 | TRBV20-1 | - | CSATRVYEQYF
TRBJ2-2 | TRBV18 | - | CASSQLAQGASGELFF
TRBJ1-6 | TRBV10-3 | - | CAIRALDSPLHF
TRBJ2-1 | TRBV7-6 | - | CASSLGGDYNEQFF
TRBJ1-1 | TRBV11-3 | - | CASSYRRTGTWTAFF
TRBJ2-3 | TRBV18 | - | CASSPSRTGPDTQYF
TRBJ2-7 | TRBV5-5 | - | CASSLAPGQGNYEQYF
TRBJ2-7 | TRBV3-1/TRBV3-2 | once | CASSQGAREQYF
TRBJ1-5 | TRBV10-3 | - | CAISESLTGGANQPQHF
TRBJ1-2 | TRBV5-1 | - | CASSSDREFNYGYTF
TRBJ1-1 | TRBV3-1/TRBV3-2 | - | CASSRSGNTEAFF
TRBJ2-5 | TRBV27 | - | CASSLRGGRGETQYF
TRBJ2-6 | TRBV2 | - | CASSARTGWDGANVLTF
TRBJ2-3 | TRBV19 | - | CASSIDRDADTQYF
TRBJ2-1 | TRBV13 | - | CASSTRANEQFF
TRBJ2-5 | TRBV10-2 | - | CASRGGVRVNQETQYF
TRBJ2-5 | TRBV18 | - | CASSPNSGGETQYF
TRBJ2-3 | TRBV5-1 | - | CASSLVRQASTDTQYF
TRBJ1-6 | TRBV7-9 | - | CASSLAQGRNLHF
TRBJ2-3 | TRBV3-1/TRBV3-2 | - | CASSQELAADTQYF
TRBJ2-1 | TRBV2 | few | CASRAGTGFYNEQFF
TRBJ2-2 | TRBV10-2 | - | CASREKTSNTGELFF
TRBJ2-2 | TRBV19 | - | CASSRIGLAGGGTGELFF